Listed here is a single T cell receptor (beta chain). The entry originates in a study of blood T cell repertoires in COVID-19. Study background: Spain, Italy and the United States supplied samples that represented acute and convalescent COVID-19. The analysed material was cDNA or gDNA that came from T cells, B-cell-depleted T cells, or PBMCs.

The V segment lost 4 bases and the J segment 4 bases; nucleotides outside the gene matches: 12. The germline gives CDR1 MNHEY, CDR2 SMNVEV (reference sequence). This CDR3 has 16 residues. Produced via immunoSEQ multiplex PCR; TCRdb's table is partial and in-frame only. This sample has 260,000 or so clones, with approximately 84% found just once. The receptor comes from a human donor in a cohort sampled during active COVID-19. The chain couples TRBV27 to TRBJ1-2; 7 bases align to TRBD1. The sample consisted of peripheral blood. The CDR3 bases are TGTGCCAGCAGTTCTTATCTACAAGGGGGCCTCTATGGCTACACCTTC. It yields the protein CASSSYLQGGLYGYTF.